This T cell receptor beta chain appears in the sequencing data of a study of blood T cell repertoires in COVID-19 (dated by TCRdb to the early 2020s). General notes on the study: The collaborator samples originated in the United States, Italy and Spain and spanned the acute and convalescent phases of COVID-19. The prospective study material was composed of cDNA or gDNA derived from T cells, B-cell-depleted T cells, or PBMCs. The sample metadata nearly always contained a de-identified subject ID, COVID-19 status, age in years and sex. Where available, HLA class I and class II types were taken from metadata supplied by the sample provider and were not determined by assay-based typing. A freely available public database, intended as a resource for researchers studying the immune response to SARS-CoV-2, is where the repertoires were released. The dataset comprised deeply sampled blood TCRbeta repertoires from subjects exposed to, actively infected with, or recovered from COVID-19. The samples were drawn from two sources: the first 160 participants of the ongoing ImmuneRACE study, and 1,000 to 1,500 subjects contributed by 6 global collaborators.

About this clone itself: It has no known antigen specificity. Base qualities are missing; no much larger clone stands one base away.

Each collaborating institution followed its own protocols to collect whole blood in K2EDTA tubes. Collaborator samples were shipped for TCRbeta analysis as frozen whole blood, isolated PBMCs, or DNA extracted from either sample type. The immunoSEQ Assay, a bias-controlled multiplex PCR, was used to amplify TCRbeta CDR3 regions from genomic DNA. The study's own analysis went as follows. Nucleated cell counts per sample were estimated from amplification of reference gene primers within the assay. To quantify the absolute abundance of each unique TCRbeta CDR3 rearrangement, sequence reads were collapsed and filtered. For each sample, productive Simpson clonality was calculated by taking the square root of Simpson's diversity index across productive rearrangements. This immuneACCESS table, as held by TCRdb, lists in-frame sequences with V and J called but not all clones. Of the missing ones, under half trace to an unresolved V gene in checked studies; the others have no known cause. V, J and clone size are taken as reported in that table, and D and trimming were inferred from the DNA itself. The sample records under 250,000 clones, approximately 91% of which are singletons. In total, the top ten clones hold less than 3.5% of the sample.

Reading the germline V gene gives CDR1 SNHLY and CDR2 FYNNEI. Including the terminal cysteine and phenylalanine, the CDR3 comprises 15 residues. Just CDR3 DNA is preserved here, 45 bases in frame from base 1. From V the trimming removes 4 bases and from J it removes 4 bases, while the gene matches leave 4 bases of the junction unaccounted for. The paper's findings and limits, for the study overall: Clinical and demographic metadata were provided uncurated, with the amount varying by source and participant.

This clonotype originated in an older woman with acute or convalescent COVID-19. Sample: peripheral blood. Recombination linked TRBV2 to TRBJ2-2; TRBD1 matches 9 bases in the middle. In nucleotide form, the sequence is TGTGCCAGCAGTGCACAGGGGGCAGGCACCGGGGAGCTGTTTTTT. It specifies CASSAQGAGTGELFF.